The TCR beta chain under discussion was sequenced for a study of blood T cells in healthy people across ages. Note on this clonotype: What it binds is unknown.

The study, taken as a whole, reports: The lack of PBMC sorting stopped any conclusive naive versus antigen-experienced comparison.

Combining a sample-barcoded 5' primer with a J-beta primer mix, a second PCR ran for about 7 to 11 cycles. MiXCR, applied by TCRdb to the 5' RACE reads, yields one record per CDR3 protein. The sample includes hundreds of thousands of distinct CDR3 sequences, about 43% of them seen just once. Deletions cut 2 bases from V and 3 bases from J, with 16 bases between. The CDR3 runs to 15 residues. The germline V gene has CDR1 DFQATT and CDR2 SNEGSKA (reference sequence). The V and J genes are TRBV20-1 and TRBJ1-1; D is uncertain. This sequence was found in a man older than 75 in good health. The sample consisted of blood. In DNA form, the CDR3 reads TGCAGTGCTAGACCCCAAGGAGGGCGGGACACTGAAGCTTTCTTT. Its translation is CSARPQGGRDTEAFF.